The 3 T cell receptor beta chains given below trace back to one sample, sequenced in a study of identical twins. TCRdb reprocessed the 5' RACE reads with MiXCR, giving one entry per CDR3 protein. This table has 600,000 to 700,000 distinct CDR3 sequences, 21% appearing once. This same sample was also taken into another study, of T cells expressing NK-cell markers.

Sequencing input: PBMCs. The source is a woman under 30 in good health.

V gene TRBV4-3 combines with J gene TRBJ2-7; D unresolved. CDR1 is LGHNA and CDR2 is YSLEER in the germline V gene. This CDR3 is built from 12 residues. Deletions cut 2 bases from V and 7 bases from J, with 9 bases between. CDR3 amino acids: CASSQPGREQYF. CDR3 in DNA: TGCGCCAGCAGCCAACCCGGGCGGGAGCAGTACTTC.

V and J are TRBV6-6 and TRBJ1-5, with D perhaps TRBD1 (6 bases). The germline CDR1 and CDR2 sequences are MNHNY and SVGAGI (reference sequence). V shed 5 bases and J shed 6 bases, with 8 bases lying between them. This CDR3 comprises 12 residues. CDR3 sequence (DNA): TGTGCCAGCAGTGTGGGGGCTCAGCCCCAGCATTTT. This encodes CASSVGAQPQHF.

This clonotype occurred a few times. This chain joins TRBV20-1 and TRBJ2-2; maybe TRBD1 (6 bases). The germline V and J ends were trimmed by 3 bases and 2 bases, with 13 bases remaining between them. Per germline, CDR1 DFQATT and CDR2 SNEGSKA (reference sequence). The length of the CDR3 is 15 residues. In DNA form, the CDR3 reads TGCAGTGCTAGGAGTGAGGGGGACAACACCGGGGAGCTGTTTTTT. It translates to CSARSEGDNTGELFF.